This T cell receptor beta chain was documented in a study of blood T cell repertoires in COVID-19. Whole-study context: Donors in the United States, Italy and Spain gave samples during acute or convalescent COVID-19.

In the original analysis: Researchers report that nucleated cell counts were estimated from reference gene primer amplification. Measured with immunoSEQ multiplex PCR; TCRdb has only the in-frame clones, and not every one. From that table come the V and J calls and clone size; the DNA was used to work out D and trimming. The table includes about 83,000 clones, about 85% detected once. V was pared by 4 bases and J by 5 bases, with 8 bases of the junction left unmatched. Germline assignment: CDR1 LNHDA and CDR2 SQIVND (reference sequence). This CDR3 has 15 amino acids. The origin of this receptor is a woman aged 45-59 years with active or convalescent COVID-19. The genes are TRBV19 and TRBJ1-1, with 9 bases aligning to TRBD1. Sequencing was performed on peripheral blood. CDR3 sequence (DNA): TGTGCCAGTAGTAGCGGGGGACAGGGAGGGACTGAAGCTTTCTTT. Its translation is CASSSGGQGGTEAFF.